Included here is one TCR beta chain sequence, with context. Between the trimmed V and J ends, which lost 6 bases and 3 bases, there was a span of 9 bases. The CDR3 has 13 amino acids. TCRdb's copy holds only in-frame clones and misses some; the assay was immunoSEQ multiplex PCR. The profile shows approximately 190,000 clones, under 85% of them singletons. The data stem from a study of blood T cell repertoires in COVID-19. This TCR was sampled from a man aged 55-75 years with active or convalescent COVID-19. This chain joins TRBV12-3 or TRBV12-4 and TRBJ1-3, with D possibly being TRBD1 (6 bases). Sequenced material: peripheral blood. The CDR3 DNA follows: TGTGCCAGCAGGGGCAGGGGTGGAAACACCATATATTTT. Amino acid sequence: CASRGRGGNTIYF.